This is a list of T cell receptor beta chains from one sample in a study of blood T cell repertoires in COVID-19. Libraries were prepared by immunoSEQ multiplex PCR; TCRdb keeps only in-frame clonotypes and omits some of them. This table has 200,000 to 300,000 clones, roughly 81% appearing once. Input material: peripheral blood. All receptors derive from a man aged 45-65 years with acute or convalescent COVID-19. Each CDR3 is given with its conserved first and last residue. The order of the fields is clone size, D gene, V gene, J gene, CDR3 protein, CDR3 DNA. A D gene is named only where the DNA matches it firmly. Size tells how often a clone was seen (once, few, many) or the class of an expanded clone, and some rows leave it out.

size: -
D: -
V: TRBV13
J: TRBJ1-5
CDR3: CASSFGAAAGQPQHF
DNA: TGTGCCAGCAGCTTCGGAGCTGCGGCGGGACAGCCCCAGCATTTT

size: -
D: -
V: TRBV7-8
J: TRBJ2-1
CDR3: CASSPRRDEQFF
DNA: TGTGCCAGCAGCCCCCGACGGGATGAGCAGTTCTTC

size: -
D: TRBD2
V: TRBV30
J: TRBJ2-2
CDR3: CAWSGGASGRTGELFF
DNA: TGTGCCTGGAGTGGGGGGGCTAGCGGGAGGACCGGGGAGCTGTTTTTT

size: few
D: -
V: TRBV18
J: TRBJ1-2
CDR3: CASSQPGFEGYTF
DNA: TGTGCCAGCTCACAACCGGGCTTTGAAGGCTACACCTTC

size: -
D: -
V: TRBV28
J: TRBJ1-5
CDR3: CASRAWAINQPQHF
DNA: TGTGCCAGCAGGGCGTGGGCAATCAATCAGCCCCAGCATTTT

size: -
D: TRBD2
V: TRBV7-6
J: TRBJ2-5
CDR3: CASSLAAGPQETQYF
DNA: TGTGCCAGCAGCTTAGCAGCGGGGCCCCAAGAGACCCAGTACTTC

size: -
D: TRBD2
V: TRBV11-2
J: TRBJ2-1
CDR3: CASSLGTSSYNEQFF
DNA: TGTGCCAGCAGCTTAGGGACTAGCTCCTACAATGAGCAGTTCTTC

size: -
D: -
V: TRBV27
J: TRBJ1-1
CDR3: CASSLSINREAFF
DNA: TGTGCCAGCAGTTTATCGATAAACAGGGAAGCTTTCTTT

size: -
D: -
V: TRBV12-3/TRBV12-4
J: TRBJ1-2
CDR3: CASSFHRAGYTF
DNA: TGTGCCAGCAGTTTCCACAGGGCTGGCTACACCTTC

size: -
D: TRBD2
V: TRBV7-3
J: TRBJ2-2
CDR3: CASSFLSGSVTGELFF
DNA: TGTGCCAGCAGCTTTCTAAGCGGGAGCGTCACCGGGGAGCTGTTTTTT